This TCR beta chain was found in a study of cytomegalovirus exposure and HLA in healthy donors. Vbeta (60) and Jbeta (13) primers were used in the PCR. The protocol was immunoSEQ multiplex PCR, while the TCRdb copy is restricted to in-frame clones and leaves out a portion. The data contain 150,000 to 200,000 clones, just over 70% of them singletons. Comments on this clone: Its specificity is not known.

While unrecorded immune exposures were likely, the donors were nominally healthy when sampled. Whole-study findings and limits: In a later analysis, TCR association rates varied by HLA locus: DRB1 most, HLA-C fewest. Later examination showed HLA-associated TCR beta chains had greater clonal expansion than equally common others.

This CDR3 has 14 amino acids. Germline CDR1 and CDR2: SGDLS and YYNGEE. Trimming shortened V by 4 bases and J by 8 bases, and 16 bases separated the two germline ends. The sample was PBMCs. This chain connects TRBV9 to TRBJ2-1; TRBD1 might be the D (5 bases). This receptor was taken from a human donor in good health. The CDR3 spells CASSPYVQDDEQFF. The CDR3 DNA sequence: TGTGCCAGCAGCCCCTATGTACAGGACGATGAGCAGTTCTTC.